Given below is one TCR beta chain in context. Antigen unknown. Inclusion required at least two post-ART and at least one pre-ART PBMC samples. The record originates from a study of long-term antiretroviral therapy in people with HIV. Study-wide results and limits: Pre-ART-expanded clones dominated the repertoire at all time points.

Trimming took 3 bases from V and 0 from J; bases not matched to a gene: 6. CDR3 length equals 15 residues. The V gene's germline CDR1 is SGDLS and CDR2 YYNGEE. Survey-level immunoSEQ v3.0 assays were run. The data were produced by immunoSEQ multiplex PCR, yet TCRdb's version contains in-frame clones alone and is incomplete. The sample shows tens of thousands of clones, less than 85% of them seen only once. The sample was unsorted PBMCs, taken 0.5 years before starting antiretroviral therapy. The V call is TRBV9, the J call TRBJ2-7; 7 bases align to TRBD1. This TCR was sampled from a man aged 35 to 55 with HIV. The CDR3, as DNA: TGTGCCAGCAGCGCCCGACAGGGCCCCTCCTACGAGCAGTACTTC. Amino acid sequence: CASSARQGPSYEQYF.